This TCR beta chain originates from a study of cytotoxic CD8 clonotypes in ibrutinib-treated CLL. Study-level background: Among the patients, roughly 12 presented as relapsed/refractory and around 15 as treatment-naive; about 17 showed unmutated IGHV.

With sequencing, the targeted depth ranged from 1 in 200,000 to 1 in 1 million T cells. This table comes from immunoSEQ multiplex PCR, and its TCRdb copy is limited to in-frame clones, with some not included. Here the sample spans under 150,000 clones, around four fifths being singletons. In this sample, this clone turned up once. Material: PBMCs, obtained after 24 months of ibrutinib treatment. The clonotype was recovered from a human donor with chronic lymphocytic leukemia.

The CDR3 DNA follows: TGTGCCAGCAGGGCGACACCTGGGACAGGGGGCTTAAGCAATCAGCCCCAGCATTTT. The encoded protein is CASRATPGTGGLSNQPQHF. The chain has TRBV27 and TRBJ1-5, with 12 bases identical to TRBD1. This CDR3 comprises 19 residues. Germline CDR1 is MNHEY and CDR2 is SMNVEV (reference sequence). Germline trimming cut 6 bases from V and 1 base from J; bases unmatched to any gene: 13.